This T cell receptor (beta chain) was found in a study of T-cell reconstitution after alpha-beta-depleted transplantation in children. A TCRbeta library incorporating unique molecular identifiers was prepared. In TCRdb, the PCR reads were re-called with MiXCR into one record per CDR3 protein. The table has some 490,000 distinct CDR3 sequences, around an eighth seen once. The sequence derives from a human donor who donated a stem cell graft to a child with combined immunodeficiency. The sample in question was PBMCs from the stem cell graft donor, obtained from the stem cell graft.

CDR3 amino acids: CACQGAGTGELFF. The DNA for the CDR3 is TGTGCCTGCCAGGGGGCGGGCACCGGGGAGCTGTTTTTT. The genes are TRBV30 and TRBJ2-2; 8 nucleotides agree with TRBD1. The CDR3 covers 13 residues. Trimming removed 6 bases from V and 4 bases from J; junction bases left unmatched: 4. Germline CDR1 GTSNPN, CDR2 SVGIG (reference sequence).